These 21 T cell receptor beta chains originate from one sample sequenced in a study of T cells expressing NK-cell markers. TCRdb processed the 5' RACE reads again and assigns one entry to each CDR3 protein, with no DNA. The table gives under 500,000 distinct CDR3 sequences; the top ten clones make up 6% to 8% of it. The material sequenced was blood T cells: a sorted CD56 or NKG2C T cell subset, CD4+ or CD8+ T cells, or bulk PBMC T cells (not recorded which). The receptor set was obtained from a woman aged 18 to 75 in good health.

The rearrangement joins TRBV12-3 or TRBV12-4 to TRBJ1-4. This CDR3 has 16 amino acids. CDR3 amino acids: CASSPSGLATNEKLFF.

V gene TRBV5-1 combines with J gene TRBJ2-1; TCRdb's D gene call, TRBD2, goes unchecked for lack of DNA. CDR1 is SGHRS, CDR2 YFSETQ, per germline. This CDR3 spans 16 amino acids. The CDR3 protein is CASSWTGTSGANEQFF. The entire variable domain, with the rest obtained from reference TRBV5-1 and TRBJ2-1, is as follows: KAGVTQTPRYLIKTRGQQVTLSCSPISGHRSVSWYQQTPGQGLQFLFEYFSETQRNKGNFPGRFSGRQFSNSRSEMNVSTLELGDSALYLCASSWTGTSGANEQFFGPGTRLTVL.

The V and J genes are TRBV10-3 and TRBJ2-7. The CDR3 sequence is 15 residues long. Germline V CDR1 and CDR2: ENHRY, SYGVKD. This CDR3 reads CAISEEQGSPYEQYF.

The CDR3 is CASSREDNSPLHF. The genes are TRBV18 and TRBJ1-6. Germline-derived CDR1 and CDR2 are KGHSH and LQKENI. The length of the CDR3 is 13 residues.

The chain recombines TRBV4-3 with TRBJ1-4. The CDR3 is 14 amino acids. In germline, CDR1 is LGHNA, CDR2 YSLEER. CDR3 region: CASSQDGFGEKLFF.

The chain links TRBV30 to TRBJ1-1; TCRdb designates TRBD1, a call that cannot be tested without DNA. The CDR3 totals 18 residues. Germline assignment: CDR1 GTSNPN and CDR2 SVGIG (reference sequence). Here the CDR3 reads CAWSVGLGRRLMNTEAFF.

The chain joins TRBV3-1 to TRBJ1-1. The CDR3 loop spans 12 amino acids. The germline V gene encodes CDR1 LGHDT and CDR2 YNNKEL (reference sequence). The CDR3 sequence is CASAQGGYLSFF.

Here the CDR3 reads CASSLVAFDRNTGELFF. The chain uses TRBV11-2 and TRBJ2-2; the D call from TCRdb, TRBD1, cannot be confirmed without DNA. Germline loops: CDR1 SGHAT, CDR2 FQNNGV. The CDR3 has 17 amino acids.

V gene TRBV20-1 combines with J gene TRBJ2-3. The CDR3 covers 13 residues. Germline V gene data show CDR1 as DFQATT and CDR2 as SNEGSKA (reference sequence). The CDR3 loop reads CSARTKGTDTQYF.

V gene TRBV20-1 combines with J gene TRBJ2-2. From germline, CDR1 is DFQATT and CDR2 SNEGSKA (reference sequence). CDR3 length: 13 amino acids. The CDR3 loop is CSAPHLDTGELFF.

The gene calls are TRBV9 and TRBJ1-3; the D call of TRBD1 rests on TCRdb alone, since no DNA is present to check it. The CDR3 consists of 14 residues. Germline CDR1 SGDLS, CDR2 YYNGEE. The CDR3 sequence: CASSVTGNGNTIYF.

The V and J genes are TRBV6-2 or TRBV6-3 and TRBJ2-7. The germline V gene has CDR1 MNHEY and CDR2 SVGEGT. CDR3 size: 13 residues. Here the CDR3 reads CASSPRAGVEQYF.

The chain has TRBV18 and TRBJ2-7; TCRdb picks TRBD1, but there is no DNA to check that call. The CDR3 totals 15 residues. Germline V lookup: CDR1 KGHSH, CDR2 LQKENI. The CDR3 reads CASSPTGGSTYEQYF. The entire variable domain, with the rest obtained from reference TRBV18 and TRBJ2-7, is as follows: NAGVMQNPRHLVRRRGQEARLRCSPMKGHSHVYWYRQLPEEGLKFMVYLQKENIIDESGMPKERFSAEFPKEGPSILRIQQVVRGDSAAYFCASSPTGGSTYEQYFGPGTRLTVT.

The chain carries TRBV2 and TRBJ1-2; TCRdb reports TRBD1, a call that lacks DNA to check it against. CDR3 length: 11 amino acids. Germline V gene lookup returns CDR1 SNHLY and CDR2 FYNNEI. CDR3 region: CASWGVYGYTF.

The rearrangement links TRBV5-8 to TRBJ1-1; the TCRdb call, TRBD1, lacks DNA for checking. Germline V CDR1 and CDR2: SGHTS, YDEGEE. This CDR3 is built from 15 residues. CDR3 sequence: CASSSPGAGRTEAFF.

This rearrangement joins TRBV20-1 to TRBJ2-1; TCRdb names TRBD2, which stays unverified in the absence of DNA. Looked up from germline, CDR1 is DFQATT and CDR2 is SNEGSKA (reference sequence). The CDR3 totals 16 residues. The CDR3 reads CSARDRRGRAYNEQFF.

The chain joins TRBV7-9 to TRBJ1-5. Germline CDR1 is SEHNR and CDR2 is FQNEAQ (reference sequence). The CDR3 runs 14 residues. CDR3 in amino acids: CASSPAMGNQPQHF.

CDR3 amino acids: CASSPGLAGEGYTQYF. The genes are TRBV7-9 and TRBJ2-3; the TRBD2 assignment by TCRdb is unverifiable without DNA. Germline V CDR1 and CDR2: SEHNR, FQNEAQ (reference sequence). This CDR3 is 16 amino acids long.

The CDR3 region is CASSLEGGSGTGELFF. The V call is TRBV5-1, the J call TRBJ2-2; TCRdb designates TRBD2, a call that cannot be tested without DNA. This CDR3 region has 16 residues. The germline V gene encodes CDR1 SGHRS and CDR2 YFSETQ.

The chain employs TRBV10-3 and TRBJ1-5. This CDR3 has 14 amino acids. The V gene's germline CDR1 is ENHRY and CDR2 SYGVKD. This CDR3 is CAIRASGRDQPQHF.

The chain joins TRBV3-1 to TRBJ2-3. CDR1 and CDR2 from the germline V gene are LGHDT and YNNKEL (reference sequence). CDR3 size: 12 residues. The CDR3 sequence: CASSQRPDTQYF.